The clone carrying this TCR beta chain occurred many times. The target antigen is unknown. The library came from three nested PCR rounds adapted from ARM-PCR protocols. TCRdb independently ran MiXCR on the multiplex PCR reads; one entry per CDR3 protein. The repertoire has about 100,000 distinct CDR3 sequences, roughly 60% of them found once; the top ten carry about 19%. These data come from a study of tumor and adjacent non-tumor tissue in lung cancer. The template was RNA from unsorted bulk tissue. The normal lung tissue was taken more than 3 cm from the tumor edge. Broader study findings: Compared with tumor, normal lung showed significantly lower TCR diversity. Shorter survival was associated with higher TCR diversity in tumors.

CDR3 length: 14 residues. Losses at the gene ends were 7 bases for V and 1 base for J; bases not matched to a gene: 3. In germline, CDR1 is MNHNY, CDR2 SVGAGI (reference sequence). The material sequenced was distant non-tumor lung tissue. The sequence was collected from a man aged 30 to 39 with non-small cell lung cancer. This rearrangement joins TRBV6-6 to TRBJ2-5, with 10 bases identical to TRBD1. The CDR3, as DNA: TGTGCCAGCAACGACAGGGGGCCCCAAGAGACCCAGTACTTC. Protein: CASNDRGPQETQYF.